This TCR beta chain was recovered during a study of cytotoxic CD8 clonotypes in ibrutinib-treated CLL. Sequencing used immunoSEQ multiplex PCR; TCRdb keeps in-frame clones, though not all of them. This sample has roughly 47,000 clones, with around half found just once. A single count supports this clone. The CDR3 has 14 residues. Germline V gene lookup returns CDR1 MNHNY and CDR2 SVGAGI (reference sequence). V lost 5 bases and J lost 4; bases outside the gene matches: 3. The TCR sequence derives from a human donor with chronic lymphocytic leukemia. The chain uses TRBV6-6 and TRBJ2-1; 9 bases match TRBD1. The sample was PBMCs, taken after 12 months of ibrutinib treatment. Written as DNA, the CDR3 is TGTGCCAGCAGTCGACAGGGGGAATACAATGAGCAGTTCTTC. It codes for CASSRQGEYNEQFF.